The 3 T cell receptor beta chains presented below share a single source sample, sequenced in a study of vaccination effects on CD4 cells after COVID-19. These receptors' targets are unknown. With the ViraFEST assay, the study expanded antigen-specific CD4+ T cells using viral peptide pools, then sequenced them. After more than 8 days in culture, the CD4+ T cells were isolated. The infection with SARS-CoV-2 (confirmed by PCR) occurred in this person between March and December 2020. Generated by immunoSEQ multiplex PCR, the TCRdb table keeps only in-frame clones and is missing some. The sample has over 20,000 clones, just under 75% seen once; the top ten hold around two fifths. The sequencing here drew on CD4+ T cells from PBMCs cultured with a peptide pool, taken before COVID-19 vaccination. Receptors originate from a human donor who had a prior SARS-CoV-2 infection.

The chain uses TRBV29-1 and TRBJ1-2; no clear D. Germline V gene sequence: CDR1 SQVTM, CDR2 ANQGSEA. CDR3 length: 11 amino acids. V lost 5 bases to trimming and J lost 0 bases, with 4 bases between them. The CDR3 coding sequence is TGCAGCGTTCGGGCTAACTATGGCTACACCTTC. Protein product: CSVRANYGYTF.

The table lists this clone with a few counts. The junction and the germline gene differ at one end; a read error may be behind it. The rearrangement joins TRBV5-6 to TRBJ2-7, with D unclear. Germline V gene data show CDR1 as SGHDT and CDR2 as YYEEEE. The CDR3 consists of 13 residues. This CDR3 is CASSLALVMSRDF. The CDR3 DNA follows: TGTGCCAGCAGCTTGGCCCTGGTGATGAGCCGGGACTTC. Looking up the rest from reference TRBV5-6 and TRBJ2-7 gives the full variable domain: DAGVTQSPTHLIKTRGQQVTLRCSPKSGHDTVSWYQQALGQGPQFIFQYYEEEERQRGNFPDRFSGHQFPNYSSELNVNALLLGDSALYLCASSLALVMSRDFGPGTRLTVT.

This chain links TRBV7-3 with TRBJ2-1; TRBD2 agrees at 8 bases. Germline loops: CDR1 SGHTA, CDR2 FQGTGA. CDR3 length: 16 residues. The junction had 10 bases not matched to a gene; V was cut back by 5 bases and J by 4 bases. In DNA form, the CDR3 reads TGTGCCAGCAGCCCCATTTCGGGAGGGTGGTACAATGAGCAGTTCTTC. This codes for CASSPISGGWYNEQFF.